The present T cell receptor (beta chain) was sequenced within a study of cytotoxic CD8 clonotypes in ibrutinib-treated CLL. About this clone: What it binds is not known.

Measured with immunoSEQ multiplex PCR; TCRdb has only the in-frame clones, and not every one. The table includes 200,000 or so clones, just over 70% detected once. Study outcomes and limitations: Private clonotypes, not public ones, expanded at ibrutinib response. An increase in clonality occurred at ibrutinib response, followed by a return toward baseline at progression. Baseline clonality, above age-matched healthy donor levels, tracked circulating CD8+ T-cell counts.

V was trimmed by 3 bases and J by 8 bases, leaving 11 bases between them. CDR1 and CDR2 from the germline V gene are MNHEY and SMNVEV (reference sequence). The CDR3 covers 13 residues. The TCR sequence derives from a human donor with chronic lymphocytic leukemia. The specimen comprised PBMCs, sampled after 12 months of ibrutinib treatment. The chain combines TRBV27 with TRBJ1-3; D is ambiguous. The DNA of the CDR3 is TGTGCCAGCAGTTTGGGAAGGGCGTACACCATATATTTT. Its protein is CASSLGRAYTIYF.